This T cell receptor beta chain appears in the sequencing data of a study of shared clonotypes between healthy human individuals. Whole-study context: Used for every donor were three CD4 naive, three CD4 memory, two CD8 naive and one CD8 memory plate. General study results and limits: Clonotype sharing among donors was expected to depend on sequencing depth. Inspection by rarefaction showed sorted-subset sequencing to be incomplete despite large depth.

In regard to this clone: Its antigen is unidentified.

The study separated CD4+ cells into CD45RA+ naive and CD45RA-negative memory subsets. TCRdb's copy holds only in-frame clones and misses some; the assay was immunoSEQ multiplex PCR. The data hold over a million clones, with 95% to 99% observed a single time. This CDR3 spans 15 amino acids. V shed 10 bases, J shed 10 bases, and the junction held 20 bases outside the gene matches. From germline, CDR1 is MDHEN and CDR2 SYDVKM. The chain recombines TRBV28 with TRBJ2-3; 7 bases align to TRBD1. Input material: naive CD4+ T cells sorted from blood. Subset of the sample: CD45RA+ positively selected. The TCR was taken from a young man in good health. The CDR3 region has the DNA TGTGCCACCGAGGACTCCCGACAGGGCAGTGTATCGCAGTATTTT. This gives the protein CATEDSRQGSVSQYF.